The sequence of this T cell receptor (beta chain) was determined in a study of blood T cell repertoires in COVID-19. Each participant's cohort was designated according to participant-reported clinical history. J was trimmed by 2 bases and V by 3 bases; bases with no gene match: 8. CDR1 is SGHTA, CDR2 FQGNSA, per germline. The CDR3 is made up of 16 amino acids. Profiling relied on immunoSEQ multiplex PCR, and the TCRdb table lists in-frame clones only, not all of them. The sample has fewer than 250,000 clones, around 86% seen once. The rearrangement links TRBV7-2 to TRBJ2-7; 9 bases align to TRBD1. The TCR sequence derives from a young man in a cohort exposed to, infected with or recovered from COVID-19 (not recorded which). Sequences were obtained from PBMCs or T cells enriched from blood (not recorded which). CDR3 nucleotide sequence: TGTGCCAGCAGCTTGGACGGGACAGGGTGGGCCTACGAGCAGTACTTC. Translation gives CASSLDGTGWAYEQYF.